This T cell receptor beta chain was retrieved from a study of shared clonotypes between healthy human individuals. V lost 7 bases and J 4 bases, leaving 12 bases between the germline ends. The CDR3 extends over 13 amino acids. Germline V gene data show CDR1 as MDHEN and CDR2 as SYDVKM. Naive CD8 cells were CD45RO-negative, positively selected for CCR7, excluding terminally differentiated effector memory CD45RA+ cells. Healthy HIV-negative adults without recent acute infections or vaccinations served as donors. The repertoire was sequenced with immunoSEQ multiplex PCR; TCRdb's copy has only in-frame clones and lacks some. The sample comprises about 2 million clones, just under 95% of which are singletons, and less than 1.5% rests with the top ten.

The source material was naive CD8+ T cells sorted from blood. This receptor was identified in a man aged 18 to 29 in good health. This sequence joins TRBV28 and TRBJ2-3; D call uncertain. For the CDR3, the DNA is TGTGCCAGCACCCCCGACGGCGCAGATACGCAGTATTTT. It specifies CASTPDGADTQYF.